The rows below give T cell receptor beta chains drawn from one sample of a study of blood T cells in healthy people across ages. MiXCR was run by TCRdb on the 5' RACE reads, yielding one entry per CDR3 protein. The sample has about 720,000 distinct CDR3 sequences, around 25% seen once. In addition, the sample was reused for a study of T cells of mothers and their children.

What was sequenced was blood. These receptors all stem from a boy between 5 and 17 years old in good health. Each CDR3 is given with its conserved first and last residue.

v_gene | CDR3aa
TRBV15 | CATSRDLGRARTDTQCF
TRBV9 | CASSAAIENTEAFF
TRBV10-3 | CAISGTTNEKLFF
TRBV12-3/TRBV12-4 | CASSLVGGANYGYTF
TRBV9 | CASSPGAGKNIQYF
TRBV5-1 | CASSMWKESHEQYF
TRBV12-3/TRBV12-4 | CASNLEVMGGTEAFF
TRBV29-1 | CSARLASGLETQYF
TRBV28 | CASSSQLAGGREQYF
TRBV6-2/TRBV6-3 | CASSDRDQETQYF
TRBV29-1 | CSVELSGGWETQYF
TRBV6-6 | CASNSGNEQFF
TRBV20-1 | CSAQRPGVRDYEQYF
TRBV28 | CASSFTGTGYEQYF
TRBV29-1 | CQEGWTRRRDEKLFF
TRBV4-1 | CASSQAVSGTGPNEQFF
TRBV5-1 | CASSSGTHPGNTIYF
TRBV28 | CASSLITLAEIPSYEQYF
TRBV2 | CASMGQYSYNEQFF
TRBV6-6 | CASSYSAGGYEQYF
TRBV20-1 | CSAPGGRDEAFF
TRBV28 | CASSFGGRETQYF
TRBV7-2 | CASSLGDRVRTYEQYF
TRBV20-1 | CSAKFQRGYNEQFF
TRBV29-1 | CSVAGTGNEQFF
TRBV9 | CASSGLGRYQETQYF
TRBV7-8 | CASSLVLGPYEQYF
TRBV4-3 | CASSQEISGTIYEQYF
TRBV7-2 | CASSLLRVNSPLHF
TRBV20-1 | CSATQASTQKLSF
TRBV7-2 | CASSYTPDMPYEQYF
TRBV4-2 | CASSQGGQGSGNTIYF
TRBV27 | CASNQGALGGNEQFF
TRBV7-7 | CASSLTSETSLNEQFF
TRBV7-9 | CASSLSGQGQLEYF
TRBV6-2/TRBV6-3 | CASRGTLDQPQHF
TRBV11-2 | CASSLGFSGEKLFF
TRBV29-1 | CSVEDPDRNYEQYF
TRBV28 | CATQSPRTAQETQYF
TRBV5-6 | CASSRRGRVYYNEQFF
TRBV6-2/TRBV6-3 | CASSLIAGDINEQFF
TRBV6-2/TRBV6-3 | CASSYRATVVDEQYF
TRBV5-1 | CASSLPNRATQYF
TRBV11-2 | CASRGQGVETQYF
TRBV27 | CASSLSRGITEAFF
TRBV4-3 | CASSRPLGEQYF
TRBV4-3 | CASSEGQNNEQFF
TRBV7-9 | CASTGGQGREKLFF
TRBV29-1 | CSGLRGVEEKLFF
TRBV11-2 | CASSLAGQLDTEAFF
TRBV29-1 | CSVEYRLKETQYF
TRBV3-1 | CASSQVAQGVNYGYTF